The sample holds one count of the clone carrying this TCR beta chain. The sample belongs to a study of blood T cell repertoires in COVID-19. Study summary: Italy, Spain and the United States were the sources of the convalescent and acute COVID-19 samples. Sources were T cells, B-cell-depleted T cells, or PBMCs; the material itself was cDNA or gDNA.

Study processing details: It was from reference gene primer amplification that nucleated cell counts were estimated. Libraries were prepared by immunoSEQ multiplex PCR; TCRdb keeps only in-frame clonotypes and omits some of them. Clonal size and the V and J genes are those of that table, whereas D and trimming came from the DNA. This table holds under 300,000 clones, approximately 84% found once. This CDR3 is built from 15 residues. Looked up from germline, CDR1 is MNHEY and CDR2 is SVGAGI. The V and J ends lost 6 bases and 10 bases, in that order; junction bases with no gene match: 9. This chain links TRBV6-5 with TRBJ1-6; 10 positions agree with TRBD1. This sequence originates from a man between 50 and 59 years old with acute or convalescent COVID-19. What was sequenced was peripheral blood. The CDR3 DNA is TGTGCCAGCAGCTCGACAGGGGGCATAGGATCACCCCTCCACTTT. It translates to CASSSTGGIGSPLHF.